Reported below is one TCR beta chain. Antigen specificity is unknown. These data originate in a study of a mutant IDH1 vaccine in newly diagnosed glioma. As for the study in general: The treated population exhibited a male proportion of roughly 60%, a female proportion of roughly 40%, and a mean age of around 40 years.

The CDR3 loop spans 15 amino acids. The V segment lost 6 bases and the J segment 7 bases; nucleotides outside the gene matches: 11. The germline V gene has CDR1 MDHEN and CDR2 SYDVKM. Time point specified: week 5, during vaccination. Vaccine doses each comprised 300 ug of mutant IDH1 20-mer peptide, with topical imiquimod. The assay was immunoSEQ multiplex PCR, and TCRdb's table has in-frame clones only and misses some. Of about 29,000 clones listed, about nine tenths are singletons. The chain uses TRBV28 and TRBJ1-4; 7 bases align to TRBD1. Sequencing used peripheral blood mononuclear cells (PBMCs), obtained from a glioma patient whose treatment included an IDH1 peptide vaccine. This TCR derives from a woman aged 40 to 50 with glioma. Some clones in this sample may be carry-over from other donors' samples. The CDR3 sequence: CASRQLDRDIEKLFF. DNA for the CDR3: TGTGCCAGCAGGCAACTTGACAGGGATATTGAAAAACTGTTTTTT.